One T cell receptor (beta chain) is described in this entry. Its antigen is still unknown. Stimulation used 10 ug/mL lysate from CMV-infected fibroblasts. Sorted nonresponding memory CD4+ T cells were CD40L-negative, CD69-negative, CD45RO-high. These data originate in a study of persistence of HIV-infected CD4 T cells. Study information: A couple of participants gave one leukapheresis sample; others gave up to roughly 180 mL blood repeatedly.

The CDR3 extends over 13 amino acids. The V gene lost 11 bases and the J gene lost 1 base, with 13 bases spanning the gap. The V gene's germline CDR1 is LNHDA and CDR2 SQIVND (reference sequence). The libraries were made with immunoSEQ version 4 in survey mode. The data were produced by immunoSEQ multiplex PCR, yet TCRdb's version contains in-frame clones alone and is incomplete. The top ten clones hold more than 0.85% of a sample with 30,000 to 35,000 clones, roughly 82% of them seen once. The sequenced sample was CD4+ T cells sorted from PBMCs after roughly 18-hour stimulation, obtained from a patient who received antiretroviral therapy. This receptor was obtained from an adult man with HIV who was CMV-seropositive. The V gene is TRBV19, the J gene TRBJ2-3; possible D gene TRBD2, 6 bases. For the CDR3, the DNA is TGTGCCGTGGGGGGTTTTGGCACAGATACGCAGTATTTT. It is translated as CAVGGFGTDTQYF.